This T cell receptor (beta chain) stems from a study of cytomegalovirus exposure and HLA in healthy donors. General study findings and limits: Prediction of most subjects' HLA-A and HLA-B alleles by TCR beta sequences was reportedly accurate. The study flagged approximately 180 TCR beta chains as cytomegalovirus-associated. In a later analysis, several top co-occurrence clusters appeared linked to parvovirus B19, influenza, CMV and Epstein-Barr virus. While the bulk of TCR sequences proved rare, some public TCRs turned up in many donors.

The PCR ran on 60 Vbeta and 13 Jbeta primers. Assay: immunoSEQ multiplex PCR; the TCRdb copy retains only in-frame clones and omits some. There are fewer than 150,000 clones in the sample; under 90% occur only once, and approximately 2.3% lies in the top ten. Comment on this clone: Its target is unknown. Mismatch with germline at one junction end may stem from a read error.

The CDR3 loop spans 14 amino acids. Germline loops: CDR1 SGHRS, CDR2 YFSETQ. The rearrangement joins TRBV5-1 to TRBJ2-2; a weak D match, TRBD1 (6 bases). Sequencing used PBMCs. The TCR comes from a male donor in good health and CMV-seronegative. The CDR3: CATSQGIGTGELFF. Written as DNA, the CDR3 is TGCGCCACCAGCCAGGGGATCGGCACCGGGGAGCTGTTTTTT.